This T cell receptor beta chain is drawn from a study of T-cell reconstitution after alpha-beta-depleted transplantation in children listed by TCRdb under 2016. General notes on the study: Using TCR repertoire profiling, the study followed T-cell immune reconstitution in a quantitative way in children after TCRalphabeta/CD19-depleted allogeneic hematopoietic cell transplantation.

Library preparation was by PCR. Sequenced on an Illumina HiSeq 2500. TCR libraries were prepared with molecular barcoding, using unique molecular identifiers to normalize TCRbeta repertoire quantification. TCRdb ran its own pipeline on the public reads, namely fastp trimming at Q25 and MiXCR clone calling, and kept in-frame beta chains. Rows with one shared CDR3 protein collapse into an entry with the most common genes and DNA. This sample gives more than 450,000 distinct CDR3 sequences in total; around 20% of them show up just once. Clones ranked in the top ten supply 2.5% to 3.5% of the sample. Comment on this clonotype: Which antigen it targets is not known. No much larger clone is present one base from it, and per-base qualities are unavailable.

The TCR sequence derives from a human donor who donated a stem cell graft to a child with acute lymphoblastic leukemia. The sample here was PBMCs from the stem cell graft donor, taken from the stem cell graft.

The DNA is as follows: TGCAGTGCTAGAGATGAGGGGATCGGTTCACCCCTCCACTTT. It translates as CSARDEGIGSPLHF. Rearrangement joined TRBV20-1 to TRBJ1-6; a tentative D call is TRBD1 (5 bases match). CDR1 and CDR2 are read off the germline V gene (reference sequence) as DFQATT and SNEGSKA. Taken from cysteine to phenylalanine, the CDR3 has 14 residues. Just the 42-base CDR3 DNA is kept, in frame starting at base 1. At the junction V is shortened by 0 bases and J by 9 bases, with 12 bases in between.